Given below is one T cell receptor (beta chain) in context. The antigen is unknown. One end of the junction varies from germline; a read error may be responsible. These data belong to a study of breast tumors, draining lymph nodes, adjacent tissues. Points from the study as a whole: Tumor and nontumor repertoires were significantly more similar in luminal-like than in basal-like breast cancer.

Breast cancer patients provided tissue from their axillary draining lymph nodes. Germline V gives CDR1 SNHLY, CDR2 FYNNEI. CDR3 length: 18 residues. In TCRdb, the multiplex PCR reads were re-called with MiXCR into one record per CDR3 protein. The repertoire holds some 170,000 distinct CDR3 sequences, with around 33% as singletons. The clonotype comes from a female donor with breast cancer. Some clones in this sample may be carry-over from other donors' samples. The chain is built from TRBV2 and TRBJ1-4; 8 nucleotides line up with TRBD1. Input material: axillary lymph node tissue. The CDR3 bases are TGTGCCAGCAGTGTCGAAGGGACAGGTCTTAGAACTAATGGAAAACTGTTTTTT. Amino acid sequence: CASSVEGTGLRTNGKLFF.